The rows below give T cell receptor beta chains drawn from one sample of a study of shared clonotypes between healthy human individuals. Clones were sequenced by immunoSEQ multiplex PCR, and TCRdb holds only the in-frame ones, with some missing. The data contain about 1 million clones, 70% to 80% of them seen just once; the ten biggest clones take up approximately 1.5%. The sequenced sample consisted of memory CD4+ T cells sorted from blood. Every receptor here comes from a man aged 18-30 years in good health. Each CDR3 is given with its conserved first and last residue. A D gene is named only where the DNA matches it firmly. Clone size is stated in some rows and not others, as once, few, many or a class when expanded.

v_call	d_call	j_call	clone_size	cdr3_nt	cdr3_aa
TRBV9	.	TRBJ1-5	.	TGTGCCAGCAGCGCTTCGCGGGGTCAGCCCCAGCATTTT	CASSASRGQPQHF
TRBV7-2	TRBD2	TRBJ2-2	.	TGTGCCAGCACCGGTAGCGGGAGAGTTGGAACCGGGGAGCTGTTTTTT	CASTGSGRVGTGELFF
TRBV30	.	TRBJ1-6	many	TGTGCCTGGATGAGGGATAGTTCACCCCTCCACTTT	CAWMRDSSPLHF
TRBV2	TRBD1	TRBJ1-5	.	TGTGCCAGCAGAGGGACAGGGAGTCAGCCCCAGCATTTT	CASRGTGSQPQHF
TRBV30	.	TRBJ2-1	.	TGTGCCTGGAGTGTACTGGTGTACAATGAGCAGTTCTTC	CAWSVLVYNEQFF
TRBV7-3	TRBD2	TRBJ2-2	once	TGTGCCAGCAGCTCCCAATCCGGGGGGGCCGGGGAGCTGTTTTTT	CASSSQSGGAGELFF
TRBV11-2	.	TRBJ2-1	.	TGTGCCAGCAGCGCAACAGGGTTCTCCTACAATGAGCAGTTCTTC	CASSATGFSYNEQFF
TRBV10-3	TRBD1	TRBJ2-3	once	TGTGCCATCAGTGTCGAACAGGGGGCTACGCAGTATTTT	CAISVEQGATQYF
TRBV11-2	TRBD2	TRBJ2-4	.	TGTGCCAGCAGTCAACTAGCGGGAGAAAACATTCAGTACTTC	CASSQLAGENIQYF
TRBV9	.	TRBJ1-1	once	TGTGCCAGCAGCGTAGACGTGACGGTGAACACTGAAGCTTTCTTT	CASSVDVTVNTEAFF
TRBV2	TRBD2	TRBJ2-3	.	TGTGCCAGCAGTGTCGGGCGGGGGGCCGAGGATACGCAGTATTTT	CASSVGRGAEDTQYF
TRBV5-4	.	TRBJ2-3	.	TGTGCCAGCAGCGTAACAGATACGCAGTATTTT	CASSVTDTQYF
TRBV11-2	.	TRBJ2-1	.	TGTGCCAGCAGCTCCGTCTCTGGGCACAATGAGCAGTTCTTC	CASSSVSGHNEQFF
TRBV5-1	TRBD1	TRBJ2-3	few	TGCGCCAGCAGCTTGGCCCAGGGGGTCGATACGCAGTATTTT	CASSLAQGVDTQYF
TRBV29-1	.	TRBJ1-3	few	TGCAGCGTTGGAAAGGGAGTAGCTGGAAACACCATATATTTT	CSVGKGVAGNTIYF
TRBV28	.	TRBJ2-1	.	TGTGCCAGCAGTGATGGTGGCTACAATGAGCAGTTCTTC	CASSDGGYNEQFF
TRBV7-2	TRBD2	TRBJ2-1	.	TGTGCCAGCAGCCTTGCTAGCGGGCCCTACAATGAGCAGTTCTTC	CASSLASGPYNEQFF
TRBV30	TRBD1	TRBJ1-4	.	TGTGCCTGGACCGGACAGGGTTCCTCTAATGAAAAACTGTTTTTT	CAWTGQGSSNEKLFF
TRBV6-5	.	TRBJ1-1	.	TGTGCCAGCAGTTACGGGGGGCAGGTGGGGGACACTGAAGCTTTCTTT	CASSYGGQVGDTEAFF
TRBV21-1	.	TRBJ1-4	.	TGTGCCAGCAGCTCTAGAGCGGCGGGGGGCGTTGAGAACACTAATGAAAAACTGTTTTTT	CASSSRAAGGVENTNEKLFF
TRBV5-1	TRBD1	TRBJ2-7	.	TGCGCCAGCAGCGGACAGGGGGTTCAGTACGAGCAGTACTTC	CASSGQGVQYEQYF
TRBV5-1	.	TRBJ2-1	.	TGCGCCAGCAGTTCCAGATCAACTGGTGGGGCTGAGCAGTTCTTC	CASSSRSTGGAEQFF
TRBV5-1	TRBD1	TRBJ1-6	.	TGCGCCAGCAGCTCCGGGCAGGGGGTAGGTTCACCCCTCCACTTT	CASSSGQGVGSPLHF
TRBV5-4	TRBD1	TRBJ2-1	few	TGTGCCAGCAGCCGACAGGGTTCTCGCAATGAGCAGTTCTTC	CASSRQGSRNEQFF